One sample yielded the 32 T cell receptor beta chains listed below, sequenced in a study of radiotherapy plus CTLA-4 blockade in lung cancer. Here immunoSEQ multiplex PCR was the method, and the copy in TCRdb shows in-frame clones only, minus some. The table lists 20,000 to 30,000 clones, 75% to 85% of them singletons. Material: peripheral blood, obtained from a patient treated with radiotherapy plus ipilimumab. The receptors were sampled from a human donor with non-small cell lung cancer that progressed on radiotherapy plus ipilimumab.

The chain links TRBV11-2 to TRBJ2-7, with TRBD1 identical over 7 bases. The CDR3 loop spans 14 amino acids. V was pared by 2 bases and J by 5 bases, with 6 bases of the junction left unmatched. CDR1 is SGHAT and CDR2 is FQNNGV in the germline V gene. The DNA of the CDR3 is TGTGCCAGCAGCTTAATGGGACAGCAAAACGAGCAGTACTTC. It encodes CASSLMGQQNEQYF.

CDR3 sequence reads: CASSQALTGASEKLFF. The CDR3 bases are TGTGCCAGCAGCCAAGCCCTGACAGGGGCATCAGAAAAACTGTTTTTT. This chain links TRBV4-2 with TRBJ1-4; 8 bases are a match to TRBD1. Trimming took 1 base from V and 8 from J; bases not matched to a gene: 9. This CDR3 spans 16 amino acids. The germline V gene encodes CDR1 LGHNA and CDR2 YNFKEQ.

This clone rates as medium-sized. The chain's CDR3 is CAIKRGGSLGYTF. CDR3 in DNA: TGTGCCATCAAGAGGGGGGGCAGTCTTGGCTACACCTTC. The V call is TRBV6-1, the J call TRBJ1-2; D perhaps matches TRBD1 (6 bases). V lost 10 bases and J 7 bases, leaving 19 bases between the germline ends. Germline lookup yields CDR1 MNHNS and CDR2 SASEGT. The CDR3 has 13 residues.

CDR3 coding DNA: TGTGCCAGCAGCTTCGCCGGTGATACGCAGTATTTT. It translates to CASSFAGDTQYF. The chain uses TRBV11-3 and TRBJ2-3; no reliable D call. The CDR3 extends over 12 amino acids. The germline V gene has CDR1 SGHNT and CDR2 YENEEA. The ends were cut back, 3 bases at V and 6 bases at J, with 7 bases in the middle.

For this clone: The junction differs from germline at one of its ends, possibly a read error. The CDR3 DNA sequence: TGCTCCAGCCAGGGGGCTTACAATGAGCAGTTCTTC. This encodes CSSQGAYNEQFF. V usage is TRBV5-1 and J usage is TRBJ2-1; the match to TRBD1 covers 8 bases. The CDR3 loop spans 12 amino acids. Germline loops: CDR1 SGHRS, CDR2 YFSETQ.

The chain carries TRBV28 and TRBJ2-3, with D possibly matching TRBD1 (5 bases). The CDR3 has 12 amino acids. CDR1 and CDR2 from the germline V gene are MDHEN and SYDVKM. The germline V and J ends were trimmed by 6 bases and 8 bases, with 12 bases remaining between them. The CDR3 nucleotides read TGTGCCAGCAGCTCTGACAGCTTTACGCAGTATTTT. It codes for CASSSDSFTQYF.

The chain uses TRBV7-9 and TRBJ2-1; D might be TRBD2 (6 bases). CDR3 size: 14 residues. CDR1 is SEHNR and CDR2 is FQNEAQ in the germline V gene (reference sequence). Deletions cut 7 bases from V and 3 bases from J, with 13 bases between. This CDR3 is CASKGTASYNEQFF. The CDR3 nucleotides read TGTGCCAGCAAGGGGACTGCCAGCTACAATGAGCAGTTCTTC.

The chain joins TRBV11-2 to TRBJ2-5; 14 positions agree with TRBD2. With V trimmed by 3 bases and J by 4 bases, 4 bases remained unmatched. The CDR3 extends over 16 amino acids. CDR1 is SGHAT and CDR2 is FQNNGV in the germline V gene. CDR3 nucleotides: TGTGCCAGCAGCTTCGCGGGACTAGCGGGAGTAGAGACCCAGTACTTC. It codes for CASSFAGLAGVETQYF.

This clone was counted between two and nine times. The CDR3 nucleotides read TGTGCCAGCAGCGTAGAAGTGGGAGGCACAGATACGCAGTATTTT. As protein: CASSVEVGGTDTQYF. This rearrangement joins TRBV9 to TRBJ2-3, with a weak D call TRBD2 (5 bases). CDR1 and CDR2 (germline): SGDLS, YYNGEE. The CDR3 covers 15 residues. Between the trimmed V and J ends, which lost 0 bases and 1 base, there was a span of 9 bases.

The chain couples TRBV5-1 to TRBJ2-4; 8 bases map to TRBD1. J was trimmed by 7 bases and V by 2 bases; bases with no gene match: 8. Germline V gene sequence: CDR1 SGHRS, CDR2 YFSETQ. The CDR3 is 15 residues long. CDR3 nucleotides: TGCGCCAGCAGCTTAGACCCCGGACAGGGCAACATTCAGTACTTC. Its translation is CASSLDPGQGNIQYF.

The chain recombines TRBV19 with TRBJ2-2, with TRBD1 as a possible D gene (6 bases). V was clipped by 2 bases and J by 3 bases, with 10 bases between them. Germline-derived CDR1 and CDR2 are LNHDA and SQIVND (reference sequence). The CDR3 runs 15 residues. The CDR3 spells CASSIWDTYTGELFF. The CDR3 coding sequence is TGTGCCAGTAGTATATGGGACACGTACACCGGGGAGCTGTTTTTT.

This sequence joins TRBV5-1 and TRBJ2-7; 8 nucleotides match TRBD1. The V gene's germline CDR1 is SGHRS and CDR2 YFSETQ. The J segment lost 3 bases and the V segment lost 1 base, leaving 3 bases of the junction unmatched. The CDR3 is 14 amino acids. Written as DNA, the CDR3 is TGCGCCAGCAGCTTGCCAGGGGGCTTCTACGAGCAGTACTTC. Protein product: CASSLPGGFYEQYF.

This clone is a singleton in its sample. The chain uses TRBV7-9 and TRBJ2-3; D is undetermined. The CDR3 has 14 amino acids. The germline V gene has CDR1 SEHNR and CDR2 FQNEAQ (reference sequence). Trimming removed 5 bases from V and 6 bases from J, with 15 bases in between. CDR3 residues: CASSLQTSRDTQYF. In nucleotides, the CDR3 is TGTGCCAGCAGCCTCCAAACCAGCAGGGATACGCAGTATTTT.

This chain uses TRBV6-5 with TRBJ2-1, with 11 bases identical to TRBD2. J lost 8 bases, V lost 0 bases, and 6 bases had no gene match. The CDR3 length is 16 residues. Germline V gene lookup returns CDR1 MNHEY and CDR2 SVGAGI. The CDR3 nucleotides read TGTGCCAGCAGTTACTCACTAGCGGGGGTCTTGGATGAGCAGTTCTTC. The encoded protein is CASSYSLAGVLDEQFF.

J is TRBJ2-1 and V is TRBV5-1, with unresolved D. The CDR3 loop spans 12 amino acids. Germline V CDR1 and CDR2: SGHRS, YFSETQ. V was clipped by 4 bases and J by 5 bases, with 7 bases between them. CDR3 protein: CASSDGNNEQFF. CDR3 nucleotide sequence: TGCGCCAGCAGCGATGGGAACAATGAGCAGTTCTTC.

The chain couples TRBV28 to TRBJ2-7, with 7 bases lining up with TRBD2. This CDR3 spans 14 amino acids. V dropped 6 bases and J dropped 0; count of bases not matched to a gene: 5. In germline, CDR1 is MDHEN, CDR2 SYDVKM. The CDR3 protein is CASRPPGGSYEQYF. The CDR3 coding sequence is TGTGCCAGCAGACCCCCGGGGGGCTCCTACGAGCAGTACTTC.

The chain employs TRBV27 and TRBJ1-1; possible D gene TRBD1, 6 bases. Looked up from germline, CDR1 is MNHEY and CDR2 is SMNVEV (reference sequence). This CDR3 has 14 residues. Trimming left V 8 bases short and J 3 bases short, with 16 bases between. CDR3 bases: TGTGCCAGCTCCAAAATGAGGGGGGACACTGAAGCTTTCTTT. Its translation is CASSKMRGDTEAFF.

V is TRBV2 and J is TRBJ1-3, with D perhaps TRBD1 (6 bases). Trimming stripped 1 base from V and 1 base from J, with 8 bases between. Germline values: CDR1 SNHLY, CDR2 FYNNEI. The CDR3 consists of 15 residues. This CDR3 is CASSEGGASGNTIYF. The CDR3 DNA is TGTGCCAGCAGTGAAGGGGGGGCATCTGGAAACACCATATATTTT.

The chain recombines TRBV10-2 with TRBJ2-7; D is ambiguous. Germline values: CDR1 WSHSY, CDR2 SAAADI. The CDR3 is 13 residues long. V dropped 1 base and J dropped 3 bases, with 7 bases sitting between them. Here the CDR3 DNA reads TGCGCCAGCAGTGAGTACCGGTTCTACGAGCAGTACTTC. Residues: CASSEYRFYEQYF.

Notes on this clone: The junction does not match germline at one end; this may be a read error. CDR3 sequence: CASRGLAGGYSSNEQYF. Here the CDR3 DNA reads TGTGCCAGCAGGGGACTAGCGGGAGGGTACTCCTCCAACGAGCAGTACTTC. J is TRBJ2-7 and V is TRBV11-2; 16 bases line up with TRBD2. Germline lookup yields CDR1 SGHAT and CDR2 FQNNGV. This CDR3 spans 17 amino acids. Combining the CDR3 with reference TRBV11-2 and TRBJ2-7 gives the whole variable domain EAGVAQSPRYKIIEKRQSVAFWCNPISGHATLYWYQQILGQGPKLLIQFQNNGVVDDSQLPKDRFSAERLKGVDSTLKIQPAKLEDSAVYLCASRGLAGGYSSNEQYFGPGTRLTVT.

This chain links TRBV9 with TRBJ1-1, with a possible D match to TRBD1 (6 bases). Trimming took off 3 bases at V and 0 bases at J, with 9 bases between the two ends. This CDR3 is 14 amino acids long. Per germline, CDR1 SGDLS and CDR2 YYNGEE. CDR3 nucleotide sequence: TGTGCCAGCAGCGAGGACAGCGTGAACACTGAAGCTTTCTTT. It codes for CASSEDSVNTEAFF.

The chain recombines TRBV7-9 with TRBJ1-6, with D unclear. V gave up 1 base and J gave up 9 bases, with 13 bases separating them. CDR3 length: 15 amino acids. The V gene's germline CDR1 is SEHNR and CDR2 FQNEAQ (reference sequence). The CDR3, as DNA: TGTGCCAGCAGCTTAGGGCAGGACGGGAGTTCACCCCTCCACTTT. Translation: CASSLGQDGSSPLHF.

The chain links TRBV11-3 to TRBJ1-3, with a tentative D call TRBD1 (6 bases). This CDR3 comprises 14 residues. Germline CDR1 is SGHNT and CDR2 is YENEEA. V was clipped by 4 bases and J by 1 base, with 8 bases between them. The CDR3 coding sequence is TGTGCCAGCAGCTCCACAGGGTCTGGAAACACCATATATTTT. Translated: CASSSTGSGNTIYF.

This chain uses TRBV29-1 with TRBJ1-1, with D tentatively TRBD1 (5 bases). The CDR3 is 13 amino acids. From germline, CDR1 is SQVTM and CDR2 ANQGSEA. Trimming shortened V by 5 bases and J by 6 bases, and 16 bases separated the two germline ends. CDR3 in DNA: TGCAGCGTTTCGCAGGGTGAAGGCTCTGAAGCTTTCTTT. Residues: CSVSQGEGSEAFF.

This chain uses TRBV6-5 with TRBJ2-3, with D hard to call. The CDR3 contains 12 residues. Looked up from germline, CDR1 is MNHEY and CDR2 is SVGAGI. V was pared by 8 bases and J by 5 bases, with 11 bases between. The CDR3 coding sequence is TGTGCCAGCCGAAGTATGGAAGATACGCAGTATTTT. This encodes CASRSMEDTQYF.

V gene TRBV6-1 combines with J gene TRBJ2-3, with 7 bases lining up with TRBD1. With 7 bases clipped from V and 3 bases from J, the junction kept 7 bases outside the gene matches. CDR1 and CDR2 (germline): MNHNS, SASEGT. This CDR3 has 14 amino acids. The CDR3 bases are TGTGCCAGCAAGGGCAGGGGGTATACAGATACGCAGTATTTT. Translated: CASKGRGYTDTQYF.

This clone came up a few times. The chain has TRBV21-1 and TRBJ2-4; TRBD2 was called by the table and not checked on the DNA. TRBV21-1 is annotated as a pseudogene. The CDR3 runs to 17 residues. The DNA of the CDR3 is TGTGCCAGCCGATCAAGGGGGGGCTGGTCGGCCAAAAACATTCAGTACTTC. Its protein is CASRSRGGWSAKNIQYF.

This chain joins TRBV5-4 and TRBJ2-1; TRBD2 aligns across 13 bases. The CDR3 spans 14 residues. V lost 0 bases and J lost 14; bases outside the gene matches: 5. Per germline, CDR1 SGHNT and CDR2 YYREEE (reference sequence). In nucleotides, the CDR3 is TGTGCCAGCAGCTTGGGGACTAGCGGGGGAAGAGAGTTCTTC. This codes for CASSLGTSGGREFF.

The chain couples TRBV9 to TRBJ2-1, with 9 positions matching TRBD2. CDR1 and CDR2 from the germline V gene are SGDLS and YYNGEE. CDR3 length equals 19 residues. The ends lost 4 bases at V and 0 bases at J; junction bases unmatched: 14. The CDR3 region has the DNA TGTGCCAGCAGCCCAGGGCGTAGCGGGGGCTCCAGCTCCTACAATGAGCAGTTCTTC. This gives the protein CASSPGRSGGSSSYNEQFF.

The V and J genes are TRBV5-1 and TRBJ1-4, with 8 bases identical to TRBD1. Germline V gives CDR1 SGHRS, CDR2 YFSETQ. The ends lost 0 bases at V and 8 bases at J; junction bases unmatched: 3. The CDR3 runs to 14 residues. The CDR3 protein is CASSLAGGWEKLFF. CDR3 nucleotide sequence: TGCGCCAGCAGCTTGGCAGGGGGCTGGGAAAAACTGTTTTTT.

The chain uses TRBV4-1 and TRBJ2-7; unclear D gene. Trimming pared 0 bases from V and 4 bases from J, leaving 13 bases between. Germline V gene sequence: CDR1 MGHRA, CDR2 YSYEKL. The CDR3 extends over 15 amino acids. The CDR3 nucleotides are TGCGCCAGCAGCCAAGACTGGGGTTGGAGTTACGAGCAGTACTTC. Protein: CASSQDWGWSYEQYF.

The V gene is TRBV2, the J gene TRBJ1-2, with D unresolved. The germline gives CDR1 SNHLY, CDR2 FYNNEI. This CDR3 is 13 amino acids long. The V end lost 5 bases, the J end lost 3 bases, and 10 bases lay between the germline ends. The CDR3 reads CASSFDSDYGYTF. The CDR3 DNA sequence: TGTGCCAGCAGTTTCGACTCGGACTATGGCTACACCTTC. The complete variable domain, with remaining parts taken from reference TRBV2 and TRBJ1-2, reads EPEVTQTPSHQVTQMGQEVILRCVPISNHLYFYWYRQILGQKVEFLVSFYNNEISEKSEIFDDQFSVERPDGSNFTLKIRSTKLEDSAMYFCASSFDSDYGYTFGSGTRLTVV.